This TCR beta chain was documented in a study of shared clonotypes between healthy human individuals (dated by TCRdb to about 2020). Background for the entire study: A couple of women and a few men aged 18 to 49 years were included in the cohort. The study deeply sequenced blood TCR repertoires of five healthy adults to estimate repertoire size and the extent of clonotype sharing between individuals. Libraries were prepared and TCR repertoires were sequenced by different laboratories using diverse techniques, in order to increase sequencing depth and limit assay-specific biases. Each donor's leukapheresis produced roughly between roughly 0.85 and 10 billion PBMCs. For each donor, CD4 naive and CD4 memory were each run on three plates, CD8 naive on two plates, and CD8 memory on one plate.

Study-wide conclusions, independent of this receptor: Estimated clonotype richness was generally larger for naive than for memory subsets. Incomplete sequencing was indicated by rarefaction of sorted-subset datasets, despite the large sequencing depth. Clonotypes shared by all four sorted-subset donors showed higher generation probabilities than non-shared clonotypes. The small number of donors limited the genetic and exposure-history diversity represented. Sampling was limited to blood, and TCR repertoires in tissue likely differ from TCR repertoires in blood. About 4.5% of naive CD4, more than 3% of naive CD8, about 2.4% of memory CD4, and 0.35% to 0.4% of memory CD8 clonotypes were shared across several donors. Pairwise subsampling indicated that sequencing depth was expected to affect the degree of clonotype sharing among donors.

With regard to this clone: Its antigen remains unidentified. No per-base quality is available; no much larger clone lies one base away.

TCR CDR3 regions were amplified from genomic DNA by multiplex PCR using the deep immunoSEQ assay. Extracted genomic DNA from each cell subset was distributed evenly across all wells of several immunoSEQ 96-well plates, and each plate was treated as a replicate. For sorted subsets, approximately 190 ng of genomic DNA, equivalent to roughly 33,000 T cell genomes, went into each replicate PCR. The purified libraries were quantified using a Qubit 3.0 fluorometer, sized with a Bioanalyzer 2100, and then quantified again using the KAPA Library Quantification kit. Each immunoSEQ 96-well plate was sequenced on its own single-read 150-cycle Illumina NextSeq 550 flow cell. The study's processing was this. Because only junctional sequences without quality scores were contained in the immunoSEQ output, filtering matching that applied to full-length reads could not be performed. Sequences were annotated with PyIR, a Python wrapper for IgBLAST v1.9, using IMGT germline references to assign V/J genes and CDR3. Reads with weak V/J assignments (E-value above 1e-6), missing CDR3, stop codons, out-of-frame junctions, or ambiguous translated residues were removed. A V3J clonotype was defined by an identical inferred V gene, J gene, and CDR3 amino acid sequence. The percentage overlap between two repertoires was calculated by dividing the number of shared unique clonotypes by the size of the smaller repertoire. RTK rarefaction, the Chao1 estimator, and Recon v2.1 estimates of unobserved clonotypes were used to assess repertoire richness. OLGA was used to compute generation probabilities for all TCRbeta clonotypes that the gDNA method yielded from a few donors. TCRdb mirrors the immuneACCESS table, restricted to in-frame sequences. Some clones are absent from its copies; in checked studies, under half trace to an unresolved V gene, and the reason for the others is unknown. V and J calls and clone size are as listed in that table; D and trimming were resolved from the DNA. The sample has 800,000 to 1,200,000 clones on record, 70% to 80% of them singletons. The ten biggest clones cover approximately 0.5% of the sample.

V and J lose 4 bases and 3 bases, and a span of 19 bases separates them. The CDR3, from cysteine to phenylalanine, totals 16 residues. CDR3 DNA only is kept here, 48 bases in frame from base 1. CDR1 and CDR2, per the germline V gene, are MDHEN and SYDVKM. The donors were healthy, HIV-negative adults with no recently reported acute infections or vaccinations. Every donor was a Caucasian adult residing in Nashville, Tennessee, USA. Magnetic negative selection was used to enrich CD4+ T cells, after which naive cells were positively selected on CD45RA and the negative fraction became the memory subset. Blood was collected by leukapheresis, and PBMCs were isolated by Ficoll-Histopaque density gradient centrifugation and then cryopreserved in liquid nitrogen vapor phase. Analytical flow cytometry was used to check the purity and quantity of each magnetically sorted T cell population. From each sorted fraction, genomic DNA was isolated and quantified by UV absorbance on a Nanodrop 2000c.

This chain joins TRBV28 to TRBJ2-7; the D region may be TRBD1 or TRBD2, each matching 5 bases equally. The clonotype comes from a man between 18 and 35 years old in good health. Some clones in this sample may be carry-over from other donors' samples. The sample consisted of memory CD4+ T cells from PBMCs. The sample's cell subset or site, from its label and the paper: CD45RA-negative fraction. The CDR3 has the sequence CASSSPGPETRYEQYF. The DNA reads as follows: TGTGCCAGCAGTTCACCGGGACCCGAGACACGCTACGAGCAGTACTTC.